Following are 23 T cell receptor beta chains from one sample sequenced in a study of CD8+ T cells in alopecia areata. RNA, once extracted, was reverse transcribed into cDNA for use as the sequencing template. TCRdb's copy holds only in-frame clones and misses some; the assay was immunoSEQ multiplex PCR. The sample consists of some 180,000 clones, almost 65% of them appearing once. The sample was CD4+ T cells sorted from blood, taken at week 0. The receptor source for this set is a human donor with alopecia areata.

The count of this clone is one. The genes are TRBV2 and TRBJ2-2, with D maybe TRBD1 (6 bases). Deletions cut 3 bases from V and 5 bases from J, with 13 bases between. This CDR3 spans 15 amino acids. Germline loops: CDR1 SNHLY, CDR2 FYNNEI. CDR3 residues: CASSEDSLGTGELFF. The CDR3 coding sequence is TGTGCCAGCAGTGAGGACAGCCTAGGAACCGGGGAGCTGTTTTTT.

V gene TRBV29-1 combines with J gene TRBJ2-7; D is unresolved. Germline-derived CDR1 and CDR2 are SQVTM and ANQGSEA. This CDR3 is 13 amino acids long. V was clipped by 5 bases and J by 7 bases, with 18 bases between them. This chain's CDR3 is CSVLFPTIGEQYF. Written as DNA, the CDR3 is TGCAGCGTTCTTTTCCCCACTATTGGGGAGCAGTACTTC.

The chain carries TRBV11-1 and TRBJ2-5; D uncertain. This CDR3 spans 16 amino acids. The germline V gene encodes CDR1 SGHAT and CDR2 FQDESV (reference sequence). Trimming removed 5 bases at V and 1 base at J, with 17 bases between. The CDR3 loop reads CASSTRLGLGQETQYF. The CDR3 DNA is TGTGCCAGCAGCACCCGGCTAGGTTTAGGCCAAGAGACCCAGTACTTC.

This sequence joins TRBV5-6 and TRBJ1-6; 7 bases fit TRBD1. Germline trimming cut 3 bases from V and 10 bases from J; bases unmatched to any gene: 10. Per germline, CDR1 SGHDT and CDR2 YYEEEE. There are 15 residues in the CDR3. The CDR3 loop is CASSSSRQGISPLHF. The CDR3 DNA reads as TGTGCCAGCAGCTCCTCCAGACAGGGAATCTCACCCCTCCACTTT.

The chain couples TRBV11-2 to TRBJ1-1, with 9 bases aligning to TRBD1. Germline CDR1 and CDR2: SGHAT and FQNNGV. The length of the CDR3 is 16 residues. V dropped 5 bases and J dropped 5; count of bases not matched to a gene: 12. This CDR3 reads CASSPRMGQGRTEAFF. CDR3 in DNA: TGTGCCAGCAGCCCTCGGATGGGACAGGGAAGAACTGAAGCTTTCTTT.

The CDR3 sequence is CAISEGVSGLYEQYF. The CDR3 coding sequence is TGTGCCATCAGTGAAGGTGTCAGCGGACTCTACGAGCAGTACTTC. The rearrangement uses TRBV10-3 and TRBJ2-7; a weak D match, TRBD2 (5 bases). V lost 3 bases and J 3 bases, leaving 15 bases between the germline ends. CDR3 length: 15 amino acids. CDR1 is ENHRY and CDR2 is SYGVKD in the germline V gene.

The gene calls are TRBV5-6 and TRBJ2-7; no clear D gene. Germline lookup yields CDR1 SGHDT and CDR2 YYEEEE. Trimming removed 4 bases from V and 2 bases from J, with 16 bases in between. The CDR3 is made up of 15 amino acids. The CDR3 DNA reads as TGTGCCAGCAGCCCCAGACTCGGTGGGGCCTACGAGCAGTACTTC. Amino acids: CASSPRLGGAYEQYF.

The J gene is TRBJ1-1, the V gene TRBV30; D unresolved. V shed 4 bases and J shed 2 bases, with 5 bases lying between them. The CDR3 is made up of 11 amino acids. Germline-derived CDR1 and CDR2 are GTSNPN and SVGIG (reference sequence). The chain's CDR3 is CAWISNTEAFF. The CDR3, as DNA: TGTGCCTGGATCTCTAACACTGAAGCTTTCTTT.

The J gene is TRBJ2-5, the V gene TRBV29-1, with D unresolved. The V end was cut by 4 bases, the J end by 5 bases, with 14 bases between. This CDR3 spans 13 amino acids. Germline CDR1 SQVTM, CDR2 ANQGSEA. CDR3 protein: CSVAAPLVETQYF. CDR3 DNA: TGCAGCGTTGCTGCCCCCCTTGTCGAGACCCAGTACTTC.

The genes are TRBV14 and TRBJ1-1; tentative D call: TRBD1 (6 bases). Deletions cut 4 bases from V and 11 bases from J, with 20 bases between. Germline assignment: CDR1 SGHDN and CDR2 FVKESK. CDR3 length: 14 residues. The CDR3 nucleotides are TGTGCCAGCAGCCGAACACAGGGCATCTGGGGGGCTTTCTTT. Its translation: CASSRTQGIWGAFF. The whole variable domain, filled in from reference TRBV14 and TRBJ1-1, reads EAGVTQFPSHSVIEKGQTVTLRCDPISGHDNLYWYRRVMGKEIKFLLHFVKESKQDESGMPNNRFLAERTGGTYSTLKVQPAELEDSGVYFCASSRTQGIWGAFFGQGTRLTVV.

The chain employs TRBV25-1 and TRBJ2-5; 8 positions match TRBD2. J was trimmed by 1 base and V by 4 bases; bases with no gene match: 5. The CDR3 consists of 15 residues. Germline assignment: CDR1 MGHDK and CDR2 SYGVNS. In DNA, the CDR3 is TGTGCCAGCAGTGTTCAAGCGGGGGCCCAAGAGACCCAGTACTTC. As protein: CASSVQAGAQETQYF.

J is TRBJ2-1 and V is TRBV5-1; D is possibly TRBD1 or TRBD2 (6 bases each). This CDR3 region has 15 residues. Germline CDR1 is SGHRS and CDR2 is YFSETQ. V was shortened by 2 bases and J by 3 bases, with 12 bases between the two germline ends. The CDR3 bases are TGCGCCAGCAGCTTAGGGGGACTCTACTACAATGAGCAGTTCTTC. It codes for CASSLGGLYYNEQFF.

This clone was recorded once. The rearrangement uses TRBV30 and TRBJ2-2; 7 nucleotides line up with TRBD2. The ends lost 0 bases at V and 5 bases at J; junction bases unmatched: 0. The CDR3 length is 13 residues. Per germline, CDR1 GTSNPN and CDR2 SVGIG (reference sequence). The CDR3 sequence: CAWSVAGTGELFF. CDR3 nucleotides: TGTGCCTGGAGTGTAGCGGGAACCGGGGAGCTGTTTTTT.

V is TRBV30 and J is TRBJ1-6, with D possibly matching TRBD1 (6 bases). The CDR3 runs to 15 residues. V was shortened by 0 bases and J by 5 bases, with 11 bases between the two germline ends. The germline V gene encodes CDR1 GTSNPN and CDR2 SVGIG (reference sequence). The DNA of the CDR3 is TGTGCCTGGAGTGTACAACAGGGTCATAATTCACCCCTCCACTTT. Translation gives CAWSVQQGHNSPLHF.

The rearrangement uses TRBV30 and TRBJ2-7; D possibly matches TRBD1 or TRBD2 (5 bases each). CDR3 size: 11 residues. The V and J ends lost 3 bases and 3 bases respectively, with 6 bases between them. Looked up from germline, CDR1 is GTSNPN and CDR2 is SVGIG (reference sequence). CDR3: CAWRGVYEQYF. CDR3 DNA: TGTGCCTGGAGGGGGGTCTACGAGCAGTACTTC.

This clone came up a few times. CDR3 loop: CASTGGTSYEQYF. CDR3 sequence (DNA): TGTGCCAGCACCGGGGGTACCTCCTACGAGCAGTACTTC. V usage is TRBV6-5 and J usage is TRBJ2-7; D may be TRBD2 (6 bases). The CDR3 contains 13 residues. Trimming shortened V by 7 bases and J by 0 bases, and 10 bases separated the two germline ends. Looked up from germline, CDR1 is MNHEY and CDR2 is SVGAGI.

V and J are TRBV9 and TRBJ2-1; D perhaps matches TRBD2 (6 bases). Trimming pared 0 bases from V and 5 bases from J, leaving 12 bases between. Germline values: CDR1 SGDLS, CDR2 YYNGEE. The CDR3 sequence is 15 residues long. The DNA for the CDR3 is TGTGCCAGCAGCGTAGAGGACTACCCCAACAATGAGCAGTTCTTC. It specifies CASSVEDYPNNEQFF.

This chain uses TRBV9 with TRBJ2-3; the D gene could be TRBD1 or TRBD2 (5 bases each). Germline CDR1 SGDLS, CDR2 YYNGEE. With 4 bases removed from V and 0 bases from J, the gap between germline ends came to 18 bases. The CDR3 runs to 17 residues. In DNA form, the CDR3 reads TGTGCCAGCAGCTCCCGTCCCGGGACCACAAGCACAGATACGCAGTATTTT. Protein sequence: CASSSRPGTTSTDTQYF.

The chain employs TRBV7-9 and TRBJ2-6; perhaps TRBD2 as D (6 bases). The CDR3 is made up of 19 amino acids. V was shortened by 8 bases and J by 2 bases, with 25 bases between the two germline ends. Germline values: CDR1 SEHNR, CDR2 FQNEAQ (reference sequence). The CDR3 spells CASDLRGATWRPGANVLTF. The CDR3 nucleotides read TGTGCCAGCGACTTGCGGGGTGCTACCTGGCGGCCTGGGGCCAACGTCCTGACTTTC.

The chain couples TRBV11-3 to TRBJ2-7; D call uncertain. This CDR3 region has 13 residues. CDR1 SGHNT and CDR2 YENEEA come from the germline V gene. V gave up 3 bases and J gave up 3 bases, with 9 bases separating them. This CDR3 reads CASSLDGYYEQYF. CDR3 sequence (DNA): TGTGCCAGCAGCTTGGACGGATACTACGAGCAGTACTTC. Using reference TRBV11-3 and TRBJ2-7 for the parts outside the CDR3, the full variable domain is EAGVVQSPRYKIIEKKQPVAFWCNPISGHNTLYWYLQNLGQGPELLIRYENEEAVDDSQLPKDRFSAERLKGVDSTLKIQPAELGDSAVYLCASSLDGYYEQYFGPGTRLTVT.

The chain employs TRBV2 and TRBJ1-2; D gene ambiguous. Looked up from germline, CDR1 is SNHLY and CDR2 is FYNNEI. CDR3 size: 10 residues. The germline V and J ends were trimmed by 7 bases and 7 bases, with 7 bases remaining between them. CDR3 protein: CASTDLGYTF. The CDR3 DNA reads TGTGCCAGCACAGACCTTGGCTACACCTTC.

This clone was seen a few times. At the DNA level, this CDR3 is encoded by other sequences in the same sample as well. The chain uses TRBV7-9 and TRBJ2-7; TRBD1 matches at 8 bases. The CDR3 is 15 amino acids. After removal of 4 bases from V and 7 bases from J, the junction contained 12 bases not matched to a gene. Germline lookup yields CDR1 SEHNR and CDR2 FQNEAQ (reference sequence). CDR3 DNA sequence: TGTGCCAGCAGCTCGGGACAGGACACTACGTTAGAGCAGTACTTC. This sequence encodes CASSSGQDTTLEQYF.

The J gene is TRBJ2-1, the V gene TRBV7-9; 11 positions agree with TRBD2. CDR1 is SEHNR, CDR2 FQNEAQ, per germline (reference sequence). The J segment lost 0 bases and the V segment lost 5 bases, leaving 3 bases of the junction unmatched. The CDR3 is 16 residues long. The CDR3 DNA sequence: TGTGCCAGCAGCCTCGGGACTAGCGGCTCCTACAATGAGCAGTTCTTC. It codes for CASSLGTSGSYNEQFF.